One sample yielded the 19 T cell receptor beta chains listed below, sequenced in a study of CD8+ T cells in alopecia areata. The authors extracted RNA and reverse transcribed it into cDNA as the sequencing template. TCRdb keeps only in-frame clones here, not all; method: immunoSEQ multiplex PCR. The top ten hold roughly 7% of the sample, which has under 4,500 clones, 70% to 75% seen once. The sample was skin. The receptors originated from a human donor in good health.

V and J are TRBV6-8 and TRBJ2-1; possibly TRBD2 for D (6 bases). The CDR3 is 14 residues long. Germline V gene lookup returns CDR1 MNHGY and CDR2 SAAAGT. V shed 1 base and J shed 8 bases, with 12 bases lying between them. The CDR3 protein is CASSYLGLADEQFF. DNA of the CDR3: TGTGCCAGCAGTTACTTGGGACTGGCCGATGAGCAGTTCTTC.

Note on this clone: The sample holds other DNA sequences that translate to the same CDR3. This chain links TRBV6-1 with TRBJ2-1, with a weak D call TRBD2 (7 bases). V lost 3 bases to trimming and J lost 0 bases, with 15 bases between them. This CDR3 region has 17 residues. The germline CDR1 and CDR2 sequences are MNHNS and SASEGT. CDR3 sequence (DNA): TGTGCCAGCAGTGAGCTAGGGGGGGCCGCCTCCTACAATGAGCAGTTCTTC. It specifies CASSELGGAASYNEQFF.

In its sample, this clone is large (0.1 to 1%). The chain joins TRBV7-6 to TRBJ2-1; TRBD1 agrees at 7 bases. The V and J ends lost 4 bases and 0 bases, in that order; junction bases with no gene match: 3. CDR1 SGHVS and CDR2 FNYEAQ come from the germline V gene. This CDR3 has 15 residues. The CDR3 nucleotides are TGTGCCAGCAGCTCGGGACAGAGCTCCTACAATGAGCAGTTCTTC. Its translation: CASSSGQSSYNEQFF.

The chain carries TRBV6-5 and TRBJ1-3; D not certain. This CDR3 has 12 residues. Germline values: CDR1 MNHEY, CDR2 SVGAGI. Trimming left V 5 bases short and J 4 bases short, with 6 bases between. CDR3 DNA: TGTGCCAGCAGTATCGGAGGAAACACCATATATTTT. It encodes CASSIGGNTIYF.

The chain joins TRBV11-1 to TRBJ2-1, with D tentatively TRBD2 (6 bases). V shed 2 bases and J shed 7 bases, with 12 bases lying between them. The CDR3 has 14 residues. Germline-derived CDR1 and CDR2 are SGHAT and FQDESV (reference sequence). The CDR3 DNA follows: TGTGCCAGCAGCTTACGGGGGAGAAGGAATGAGCAGTTCTTC. Encoded protein: CASSLRGRRNEQFF. Drawing the rest from reference TRBV11-1 and TRBJ2-1, the complete variable domain is EAEVAQSPRYKITEKSQAVAFWCDPISGHATLYWYRQILGQGPELLVQFQDESVVDDSQLPKDRFSAERLKGVDSTLKIQPAELGDSAMYLCASSLRGRRNEQFFGPGTRLTVL.

This clone was observed a handful of times. The chain carries TRBV28 and TRBJ2-3; 8 nucleotides align to TRBD1. J gave up 6 bases and V 11 bases, and 7 bases lay outside the gene matches. Germline values: CDR1 MDHEN, CDR2 SYDVKM. CDR3 size: 12 residues. In nucleotides, the CDR3 is TGTGCCTCTGGACAGGGAACGGATACGCAGTATTTT. Protein sequence: CASGQGTDTQYF. The entire variable domain, with the rest obtained from reference TRBV28 and TRBJ2-3, is as follows: DVKVTQSSRYLVKRTGEKVFLECVQDMDHENMFWYRQDPGLGLRLIYFSYDVKMKEKGDIPEGYSVSREKKERFSLILESASTNQTSMYLCASGQGTDTQYFGPGTRLTVL.

This clone was detected a few times. The CDR3 DNA is TGTGCCAGCAGTGAAGGAAGCGGGGGTCCGACAGATACGCAGTATTTT. Translated: CASSEGSGGPTDTQYF. The chain carries TRBV6-1 and TRBJ2-3; 8 bases are a match to TRBD2. V was pared by 1 base and J by 3 bases, with 6 bases of the junction left unmatched. CDR1 and CDR2 (germline): MNHNS, SASEGT. This CDR3 has 16 amino acids.

The rearrangement uses TRBV7-2 and TRBJ2-1; 9 bases agree with TRBD2. Per germline, CDR1 SGHTA and CDR2 FQGNSA. The junction had 11 bases not matched to a gene; V was cut back by 1 base and J by 7 bases. This CDR3 comprises 17 residues. CDR3 protein: CASSLGPGRGGANEQFF. The CDR3, as DNA: TGTGCCAGCAGCTTAGGGCCCGGGCGCGGGGGGGCGAATGAGCAGTTCTTC.

The rearrangement uses TRBV7-2 and TRBJ1-1, with D unclear. Germline values: CDR1 SGHTA, CDR2 FQGNSA. The V gene lost 1 base and the J gene lost 0 bases, with 12 bases spanning the gap. The CDR3 totals 16 residues. The CDR3 DNA reads as TGTGCCAGCAGCTTAGGTCTCGGGTTATTGAACACTGAAGCTTTCTTT. Its protein product is CASSLGLGLLNTEAFF.

The chain combines TRBV5-4 with TRBJ1-4; no definite D call. The CDR3 has 14 amino acids. Trimming shortened V by 3 bases and J by 3 bases, and 9 bases separated the two germline ends. Germline V CDR1 and CDR2: SGHNT, YYREEE (reference sequence). The CDR3 region has the DNA TGTGCCAGCAGCTCGGGTGGGGCTAATGAAAAACTGTTTTTT. Its protein is CASSSGGANEKLFF.

This clone was recorded a few times. CDR3: CASSQVDMGLYSYNEQFF. The CDR3 nucleotides read TGCGCCAGCAGCCAAGTGGACATGGGCCTCTACTCCTACAATGAGCAGTTCTTC. The chain couples TRBV4-1 to TRBJ2-1; the D gene is possibly TRBD1 (5 bases). This CDR3 is 18 amino acids long. Germline loops: CDR1 MGHRA, CDR2 YSYEKL. Trimming took 1 base from V and 0 from J, leaving 16 bases between them.

This clone was observed a single time. V is TRBV6-5 and J is TRBJ1-1; D might be TRBD1 (6 bases). This CDR3 region has 14 residues. V dropped 8 bases and J dropped 0 bases, with 13 bases sitting between them. Germline assignment: CDR1 MNHEY and CDR2 SVGAGI. The DNA of the CDR3 is TGTGCCAGCCGGTCGGGGGGCATGAACACTGAAGCTTTCTTT. Its translation: CASRSGGMNTEAFF.

This clone was found a few times. The chain employs TRBV7-2 and TRBJ2-3; TRBD2 aligns across 7 bases. V lost 3 bases to trimming and J lost 1 base; unmatched junction nucleotides: 4. Germline V gives CDR1 SGHTA, CDR2 FQGNSA. CDR3 size: 15 residues. CDR3 in DNA: TGTGCCAGCAGCTTGAGACGGGGGGGCACAGATACGCAGTATTTT. Amino acid sequence: CASSLRRGGTDTQYF. Drawing the rest from reference TRBV7-2 and TRBJ2-3, the complete variable domain is GAGVSQSPSNKVTEKGKDVELRCDPISGHTALYWYRQSLGQGLEFLIYFQGNSAPDKSGLPSDRFSAERTGGSVSTLTIQRTQQEDSAVYLCASSLRRGGTDTQYFGPGTRLTVL.

This clone was seen a handful of times. The chain has TRBV4-1 and TRBJ2-7; possibly TRBD2 for D (6 bases). CDR3 length: 15 amino acids. The V end was cut by 0 bases, the J end by 0 bases, with 9 bases between. Germline lookup yields CDR1 MGHRA and CDR2 YSYEKL. Here the CDR3 reads CASSQEEGSSYEQYF. CDR3 DNA: TGCGCCAGCAGCCAAGAGGAGGGGAGCTCCTACGAGCAGTACTTC.

CDR3 sequence reads: CASSQDLGTHGYTF. The CDR3 nucleotides read TGTGCCAGCAGCCAAGATCTAGGGACCCACGGCTACACCTTC. This chain links TRBV14 with TRBJ1-2; D is perhaps TRBD1 (5 bases). V lost 0 bases and J lost 8, with 13 bases in between. The CDR3 consists of 14 residues. Germline CDR1 reads SGHDN; CDR2 reads FVKESK.

J is TRBJ2-7 and V is TRBV5-6; the match to TRBD1 covers 9 bases. V was clipped by 0 bases and J by 3 bases; unmatched bases: 4. The CDR3 consists of 15 residues. Germline-derived CDR1 and CDR2 are SGHDT and YYEEEE. The CDR3 loop reads CASSLGGQGYYEQYF. In DNA, the CDR3 is TGTGCCAGCAGCTTGGGGGGACAGGGTTACTACGAGCAGTACTTC.

This clone is categorized as large. Other DNA sequences of this sample code for an identical CDR3. The rearrangement joins TRBV5-1 to TRBJ1-5; TRBD1 agrees at 8 bases. The J segment lost 4 bases and the V segment lost 4 bases, leaving 4 bases of the junction unmatched. The CDR3 spans 14 residues. Germline lookup yields CDR1 SGHRS and CDR2 YFSETQ. CDR3 nucleotides: TGCGCCAGCAGCCCAGGACAGGGAAATCAGCCCCAGCATTTT. Its protein product is CASSPGQGNQPQHF.

The V and J genes are TRBV9 and TRBJ2-1; D is unresolved. The germline CDR1 and CDR2 sequences are SGDLS and YYNGEE. Between the trimmed V and J ends, which lost 3 bases and 8 bases, there was a span of 15 bases. This CDR3 has 14 amino acids. CDR3 in amino acids: CASSGHLSPYEQFF. In DNA form, the CDR3 reads TGTGCCAGCAGCGGCCACCTGAGCCCCTATGAGCAGTTCTTC. Looking up the rest from reference TRBV9 and TRBJ2-1 gives the full variable domain: DSGVTQTPKHLITATGQRVTLRCSPRSGDLSVYWYQQSLDQGLQFLIQYYNGEERAKGNILERFSAQQFPDLHSELNLSSLELGDSALYFCASSGHLSPYEQFFGPGTRLTVL.

The chain is built from TRBV13 and TRBJ1-1, with D hard to call. CDR3 size: 15 residues. Trimming took 5 bases from V and 2 from J, leaving 15 bases between them. The germline V gene encodes CDR1 PRHDT and CDR2 FYEKMQ (reference sequence). The CDR3 loop is CASSEHRGLNTEAFF. In DNA, the CDR3 is TGTGCCAGCAGCGAACATCGAGGCTTAAACACTGAAGCTTTCTTT.